This T cell receptor (beta chain) was captured in a study of blood T cells in healthy people across ages. Study outcomes and limitations: Leaving the PBMCs unsorted stopped any conclusive comparison of naive versus antigen-experienced cells. Not knowing donor CMV status may have confounded expanded clonotype changes.

To note about this clonotype: Its antigen is not known.

Combining a sample-barcoded 5' primer with a J-beta primer mix, a second PCR ran for roughly 7 to 12 cycles. Each cDNA was tagged by a template-switch adaptor containing 12 random nucleotides. TCRdb processed the 5' RACE reads anew with MiXCR; each CDR3 protein has one entry. The sample lists approximately 600,000 distinct CDR3 sequences; 58% were seen once. This TCR was sampled from a man between 60 and 70 years old in good health. Specimen: blood.

CDR3 bases: TGTGCCACCAGTGAATCGGGACACCGAAGCTCTGGGGCCAACGTCCTGACTTTC. Its protein product is CATSESGHRSSGANVLTF. The chain carries TRBV24-1 and TRBJ2-6; D might be TRBD1 (6 bases). V lost 4 bases and J 0 bases, leaving 15 bases between the germline ends. The length of the CDR3 is 18 residues. Germline V gene lookup returns CDR1 KGHDR and CDR2 SFDVKD.